A selection of T cell receptor beta chains follows, all from one sample in a study of beta chain features in type 1 diabetes. Method: immunoSEQ multiplex PCR; TCRdb's copy keeps in-frame clones and lacks some. The data hold under 400,000 clones, with over 10% observed a single time. What was sequenced was naive CD4+ T cells from blood. The receptor set was obtained from a man between 18 and 29 years old in good health. Each CDR3 is given with its conserved first and last residue. D genes are given only for firm matches. Clone size is stated in some rows and not others, as once, few, many or a class when expanded.

size	V	J	D	CDR3	DNA
-	TRBV4-3	TRBJ2-3	-	CASRSGGTDTQYF	TGCGCCAGCAGGTCAGGCGGCACAGATACGCAGTATTTT
-	TRBV29-1	TRBJ1-4	-	CSVAGFNEKLFF	TGCAGCGTTGCGGGGTTCAATGAAAAACTGTTTTTT
-	TRBV9	TRBJ1-2	TRBD1	CASSADRGTGGRGYTF	TGTGCCAGCAGCGCCGACCGGGGGACAGGGGGAAGAGGCTACACCTTC
few	TRBV5-4	TRBJ2-3	-	CASSYDLTRTDTQYF	TGTGCCAGCAGTTACGACTTGACCCGCACAGATACGCAGTATTTT
-	TRBV7-3	TRBJ2-3	TRBD1	CASSPRARGSDTQYF	TGTGCCAGCAGCCCCCGGGCCAGGGGGTCGGATACGCAGTATTTT
-	TRBV30	TRBJ2-7	TRBD1	CAWKGQNKYEQYF	TGTGCCTGGAAGGGACAGAATAAATACGAGCAGTACTTC
few	TRBV4-2	TRBJ1-5	-	CASSQVSQPDQPQHF	TGTGCCAGCAGCCAAGTATCACAACCAGATCAGCCCCAGCATTTT
few	TRBV28	TRBJ1-5	-	CASSLEGRRPQHF	TGTGCCAGCAGTTTAGAGGGAAGGAGGCCCCAGCATTTT
few	TRBV10-3	TRBJ1-1	-	CAISEPTGTRTSNTEAFF	TGTGCCATCAGTGAGCCCACCGGGACACGGACCTCGAACACTGAAGCTTTCTTT
-	TRBV5-4	TRBJ2-5	-	CASSHTGETQYF	TGTGCCAGCAGCCATACAGGAGAGACCCAGTACTTC
-	TRBV14	TRBJ2-1	TRBD2	CASSQAGTSGNEQFF	TGTGCCAGCAGCCAAGCCGGGACTAGCGGCAATGAGCAGTTCTTC
few	TRBV30	TRBJ2-7	TRBD1	CAWAKLQGAPSEQYF	TGTGCCTGGGCAAAATTACAGGGGGCGCCCAGCGAGCAGTACTTC
-	TRBV14	TRBJ1-2	-	CASSQSGNYGYTF	TGTGCCAGCAGCCAATCGGGAAACTATGGCTACACCTTC
-	TRBV30	TRBJ1-2	-	CASKQGWEGYTF	TGTGCCTCAAAACAGGGATGGGAAGGCTACACCTTC
-	TRBV28	TRBJ1-2	-	CASSSHRDSDGYTF	TGTGCCAGCAGCTCACACAGGGATTCGGATGGCTACACCTTC
few	TRBV28	TRBJ2-7	TRBD1	CASATGGRFYEQYF	TGTGCCAGTGCTACAGGGGGCCGTTTCTACGAGCAGTACTTC
few	TRBV7-9	TRBJ1-3	-	CASSSIQDSGNTIYF	TGTGCCAGCAGCTCAATTCAGGACTCTGGAAACACCATATATTTT
-	TRBV6-5	TRBJ2-7	TRBD1	CASSYRDRGMKQYF	TGTGCCAGCAGTTACAGGGACAGGGGCATGAAGCAGTACTTC
-	TRBV28	TRBJ2-3	-	CASLRDTSTDTQYF	TGTGCCAGCCTCAGGGACACCAGCACAGATACGCAGTATTTT
-	TRBV6-6	TRBJ1-5	TRBD1	CASSLSGQFNQPQHF	TGTGCCAGCAGTCTATCGGGACAGTTCAATCAGCCCCAGCATTTT
few	TRBV18	TRBJ1-2	TRBD1	CASSPDRGGSYGYTF	TGTGCCAGCTCCCCCGACAGGGGAGGATCATATGGCTACACCTTC
few	TRBV27	TRBJ1-5	-	CASRLGGGESNQPQHF	TGTGCCAGCAGGTTAGGGGGAGGGGAGAGCAATCAGCCCCAGCATTTT
-	TRBV5-1	TRBJ1-2	TRBD1	CASSTQGDYGYTF	TGCGCCAGCAGCACCCAGGGGGACTATGGCTACACCTTC
-	TRBV6-1	TRBJ2-7	TRBD1	CASSEKTGFSYEQYF	TGTGCCAGCAGTGAGAAGACAGGGTTCTCCTACGAGCAGTACTTC
few	TRBV19	TRBJ1-1	-	CASSTSRGTEAFF	TGTGCCAGTAGTACCTCCCGGGGAACTGAAGCTTTCTTT
few	TRBV5-5	TRBJ2-7	-	CASRSVEQYF	TGTGCCAGCAGGTCGGTCGAGCAGTACTTC
few	TRBV15	TRBJ1-2	TRBD1	CATRRQGGGYTF	TGTGCCACCAGAAGACAGGGTGGAGGCTACACCTTC
once	TRBV6-1	TRBJ1-5	-	CASRSGEGPQHF	TGTGCCAGCAGGTCAGGGGAAGGGCCCCAGCATTTT
-	TRBV25-1	TRBJ2-1	TRBD1	CASSRGHPYNEQFF	TGTGCCAGCAGTAGGGGGCATCCCTACAATGAGCAGTTCTTC
-	TRBV7-2	TRBJ2-7	TRBD1	CASSSPRDRQAYEQYF	TGTGCCAGCAGCTCCCCGAGGGACAGGCAAGCCTACGAGCAGTACTTC
-	TRBV5-1	TRBJ2-1	-	CASSLQGGGNEQFF	TGCGCCAGCAGCCTACAAGGGGGTGGCAATGAGCAGTTCTTC
-	TRBV9	TRBJ1-1	TRBD1	CASSDRGQGGTEAFF	TGTGCCAGCAGCGACAGAGGACAGGGGGGCACTGAAGCTTTCTTT
few	TRBV5-6	TRBJ2-3	-	CASSLAVITDTQYF	TGTGCCAGCAGCTTAGCGGTAATCACAGATACGCAGTATTTT
few	TRBV30	TRBJ2-7	-	CAWSEQGYEQYF	TGTGCCTGGAGTGAACAGGGTTACGAGCAGTACTTC
-	TRBV27	TRBJ2-7	-	CASSSRRWAYEQYF	TGTGCCAGCAGTTCCAGGCGTTGGGCGTACGAGCAGTACTTC
-	TRBV5-1	TRBJ1-1	TRBD1	CASSPTDRGGTEAFF	TGCGCCAGCAGCCCTACTGACAGGGGTGGCACTGAAGCTTTCTTT
-	TRBV6-5	TRBJ2-1	TRBD1	CASSLTGGEGNEQFF	TGTGCCAGCAGTTTAACAGGGGGCGAAGGTAATGAGCAGTTCTTC